This paragraph reports one T cell receptor (beta chain). This table comes from immunoSEQ multiplex PCR, and its TCRdb copy is limited to in-frame clones, with some not included. The sample consists of 120,000 to 150,000 clones, more than 80% of them appearing once. The data derive from a study of blood T cell repertoires in COVID-19. From germline, CDR1 is MNHEY and CDR2 SVGAGI. V lost 2 bases to trimming and J lost 0 bases, with 7 bases between them. The CDR3 totals 14 residues. This sequence was found in a man aged 18 to 30 with COVID-19, enrolled during active disease. Sequenced material: peripheral blood. J is TRBJ2-5 and V is TRBV6-5; D remains ambiguous. The CDR3 is CASSYVTDQETQYF. The CDR3 DNA reads TGTGCCAGCAGTTACGTCACAGACCAAGAGACCCAGTACTTC.